One TCR beta chain is described in this entry. Its antigen is not known. Every bit of the isolated RNA underwent reverse transcription, so sequencing read expressed TCRB transcripts. Here immunoSEQ multiplex PCR was the method, and the copy in TCRdb shows in-frame clones only, minus some. Here the sample spans more than 300,000 clones, over 7% being singletons. This entry belongs to a study of beta chain features in type 1 diabetes. Study in general: Examination covered some 110,000,000 sorted cells spanning all samples. General study points: TCRB CDR3s were moderately but significantly shorter in Type 1 diabetes patients in all four CD4+ subsets. Whether TCRB rearrangement is influenced by HLA type went unresolved here.

Donors contributed one heparinised blood draw apiece, averaging roughly 0.12 L. This CDR3 spans 15 amino acids. Germline V gives CDR1 SNHLY, CDR2 FYNNEI. Trimming removed 5 bases from V and 3 bases from J; junction bases left unmatched: 5. V is TRBV2 and J is TRBJ1-1; TRBD1 matches at 11 bases. The sequenced sample was central memory CD4+ T cells from blood. This clonotype was sampled from a man under 40 with type 1 diabetes. The CDR3 DNA reads as TGTGCCAGCAGTCCCGGGACAGGGGGATACACTGAAGCTTTCTTT. Encoded protein: CASSPGTGGYTEAFF.